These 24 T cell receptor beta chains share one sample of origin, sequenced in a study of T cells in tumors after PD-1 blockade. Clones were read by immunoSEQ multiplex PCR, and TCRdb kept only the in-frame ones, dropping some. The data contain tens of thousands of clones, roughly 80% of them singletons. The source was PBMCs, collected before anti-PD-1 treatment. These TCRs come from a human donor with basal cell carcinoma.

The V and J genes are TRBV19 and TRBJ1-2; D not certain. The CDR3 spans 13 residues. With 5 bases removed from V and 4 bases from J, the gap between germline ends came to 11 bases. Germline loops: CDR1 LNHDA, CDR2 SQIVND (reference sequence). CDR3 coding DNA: TGTGCCAGTAGTCCCCCAGGAGCCTATGGCTACACCTTC. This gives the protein CASSPPGAYGYTF.

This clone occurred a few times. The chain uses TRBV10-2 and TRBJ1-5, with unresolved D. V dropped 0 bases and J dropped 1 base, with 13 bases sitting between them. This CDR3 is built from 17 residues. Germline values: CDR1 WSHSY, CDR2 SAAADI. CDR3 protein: CASSESEGRWSNQPQHF. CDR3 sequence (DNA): TGCGCCAGCAGTGAGTCGGAGGGCCGGTGGAGCAATCAGCCCCAGCATTTT.

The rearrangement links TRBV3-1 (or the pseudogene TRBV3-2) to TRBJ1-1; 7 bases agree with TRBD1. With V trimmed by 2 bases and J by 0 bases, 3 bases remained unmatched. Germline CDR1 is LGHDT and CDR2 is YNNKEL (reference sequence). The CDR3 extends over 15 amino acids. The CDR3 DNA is TGTGCCAGCAGCCAAAACAGGGGTTTGAACACTGAAGCTTTCTTT. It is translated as CASSQNRGLNTEAFF.

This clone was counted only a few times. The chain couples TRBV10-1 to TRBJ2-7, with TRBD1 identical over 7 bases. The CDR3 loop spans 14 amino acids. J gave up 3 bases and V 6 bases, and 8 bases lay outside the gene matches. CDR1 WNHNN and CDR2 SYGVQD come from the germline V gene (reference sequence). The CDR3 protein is CASRERQGIYEQYF. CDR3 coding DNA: TGCGCCAGCAGAGAAAGACAGGGTATCTACGAGCAGTACTTC.

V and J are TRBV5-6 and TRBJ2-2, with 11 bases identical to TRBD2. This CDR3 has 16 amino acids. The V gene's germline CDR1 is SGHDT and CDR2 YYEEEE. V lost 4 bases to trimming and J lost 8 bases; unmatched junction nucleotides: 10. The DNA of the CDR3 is TGTGCCAGCAGCGTGTATAGCGGGGGGGCCGGTGGGGAGCTGTTTTTT. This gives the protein CASSVYSGGAGGELFF. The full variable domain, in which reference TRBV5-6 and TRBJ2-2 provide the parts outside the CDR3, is DAGVTQSPTHLIKTRGQQVTLRCSPKSGHDTVSWYQQALGQGPQFIFQYYEEEERQRGNFPDRFSGHQFPNYSSELNVNALLLGDSALYLCASSVYSGGAGGELFFGEGSRLTVL.

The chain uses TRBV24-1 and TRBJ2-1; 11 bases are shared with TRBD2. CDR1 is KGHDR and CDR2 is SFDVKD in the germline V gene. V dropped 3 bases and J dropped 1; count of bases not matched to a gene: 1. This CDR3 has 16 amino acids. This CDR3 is CATSDPSGGSYNEQFF. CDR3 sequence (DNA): TGTGCCACCAGTGATCCTAGCGGGGGGTCCTACAATGAGCAGTTCTTC.

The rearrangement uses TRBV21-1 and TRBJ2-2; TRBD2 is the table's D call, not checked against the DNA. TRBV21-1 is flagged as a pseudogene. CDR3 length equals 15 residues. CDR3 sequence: CASSKDTSRDGELFF. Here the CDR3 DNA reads TGTGCCAGCAGCAAGGATACTAGCAGGGACGGGGAGCTGTTTTTT.

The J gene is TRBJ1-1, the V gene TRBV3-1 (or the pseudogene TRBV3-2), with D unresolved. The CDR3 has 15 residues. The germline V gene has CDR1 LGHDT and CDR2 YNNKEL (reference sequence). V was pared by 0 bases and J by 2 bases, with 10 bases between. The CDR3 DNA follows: TGTGCCAGCAGCCAAGAGCTGGGAACAAACACTGAAGCTTTCTTT. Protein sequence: CASSQELGTNTEAFF.

The CDR3 DNA follows: TGTGCCAGTAGTATCTCAGGCGGCTCGAACTATGGCTACACCTTC. This gives the protein CASSISGGSNYGYTF. J is TRBJ1-2 and V is TRBV19; D is unresolved. With 3 bases removed from V and 2 bases from J, the gap between germline ends came to 13 bases. The CDR3 extends over 15 amino acids. The germline V gene has CDR1 LNHDA and CDR2 SQIVND (reference sequence).

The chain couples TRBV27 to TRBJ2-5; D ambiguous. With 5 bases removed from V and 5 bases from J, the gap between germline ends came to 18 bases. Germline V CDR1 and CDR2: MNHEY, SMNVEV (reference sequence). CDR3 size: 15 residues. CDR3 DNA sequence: TGTGCCAGCAGTCGGTCCACAGATATTCGCGAGACCCAGTACTTC. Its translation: CASSRSTDIRETQYF.

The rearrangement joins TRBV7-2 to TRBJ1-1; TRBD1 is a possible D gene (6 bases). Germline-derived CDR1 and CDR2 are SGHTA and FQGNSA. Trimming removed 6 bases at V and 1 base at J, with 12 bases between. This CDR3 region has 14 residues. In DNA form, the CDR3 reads TGTGCCAGCAGAAGGGGGACGACGAACACTGAAGCTTTCTTT. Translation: CASRRGTTNTEAFF. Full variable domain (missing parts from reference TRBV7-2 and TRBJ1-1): GAGVSQSPSNKVTEKGKDVELRCDPISGHTALYWYRQSLGQGLEFLIYFQGNSAPDKSGLPSDRFSAERTGGSVSTLTIQRTQQEDSAVYLCASRRGTTNTEAFFGQGTRLTVV.

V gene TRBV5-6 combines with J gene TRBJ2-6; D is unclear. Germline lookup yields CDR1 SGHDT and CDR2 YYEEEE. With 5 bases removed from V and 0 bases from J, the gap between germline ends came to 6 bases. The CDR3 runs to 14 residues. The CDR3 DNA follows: TGTGCCAGCAGACTCCGCTCTGGGGCCAACGTCCTGACTTTC. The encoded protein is CASRLRSGANVLTF.

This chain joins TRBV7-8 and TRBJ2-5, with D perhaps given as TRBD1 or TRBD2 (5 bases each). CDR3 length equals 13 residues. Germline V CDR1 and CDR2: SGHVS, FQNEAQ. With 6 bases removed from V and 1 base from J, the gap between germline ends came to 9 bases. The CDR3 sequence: CASRTGTQETQYF. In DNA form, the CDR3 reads TGTGCCAGCAGGACCGGGACCCAAGAGACCCAGTACTTC.

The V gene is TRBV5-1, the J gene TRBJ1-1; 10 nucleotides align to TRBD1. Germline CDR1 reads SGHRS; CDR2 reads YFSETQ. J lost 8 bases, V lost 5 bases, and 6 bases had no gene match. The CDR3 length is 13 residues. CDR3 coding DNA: TGCGCCAGCAGGGGGACAGGGGCAAAAGAAGCTTTCTTT. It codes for CASRGTGAKEAFF.

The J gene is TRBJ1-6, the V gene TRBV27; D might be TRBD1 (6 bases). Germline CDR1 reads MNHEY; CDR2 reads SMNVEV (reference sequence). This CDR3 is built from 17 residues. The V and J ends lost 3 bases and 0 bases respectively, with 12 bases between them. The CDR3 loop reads CASSFRGARSYNSPLHF. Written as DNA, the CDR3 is TGTGCCAGCAGTTTTCGGGGGGCCCGCTCCTATAATTCACCCCTCCACTTT.

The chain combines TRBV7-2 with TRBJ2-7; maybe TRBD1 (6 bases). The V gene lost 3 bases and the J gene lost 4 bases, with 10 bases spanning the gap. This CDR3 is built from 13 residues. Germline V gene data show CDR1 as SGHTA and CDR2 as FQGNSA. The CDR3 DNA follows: TGTGCCAGCAGCTTTGAACAGGGTTACGAGCAGTACTTC. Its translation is CASSFEQGYEQYF.

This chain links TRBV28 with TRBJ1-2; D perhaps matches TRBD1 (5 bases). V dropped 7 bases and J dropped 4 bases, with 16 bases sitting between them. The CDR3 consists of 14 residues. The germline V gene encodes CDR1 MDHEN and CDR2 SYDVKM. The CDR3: CASIGQGGFYGYTF. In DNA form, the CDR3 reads TGTGCCAGCATTGGGCAGGGTGGATTCTATGGCTACACCTTC.

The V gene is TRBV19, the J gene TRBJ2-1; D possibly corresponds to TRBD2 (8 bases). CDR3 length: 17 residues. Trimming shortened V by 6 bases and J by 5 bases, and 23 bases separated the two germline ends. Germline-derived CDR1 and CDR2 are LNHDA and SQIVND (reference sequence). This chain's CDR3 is CASRAYRGGGIDNEQFF. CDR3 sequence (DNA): TGTGCCAGTAGAGCATACAGGGGCGGGGGGATAGACAATGAGCAGTTCTTC.

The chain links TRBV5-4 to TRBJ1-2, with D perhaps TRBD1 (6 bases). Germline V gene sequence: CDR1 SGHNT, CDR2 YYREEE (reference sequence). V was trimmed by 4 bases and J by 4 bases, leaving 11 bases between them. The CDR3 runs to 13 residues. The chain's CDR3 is CASSLQTGYGYTF. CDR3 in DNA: TGTGCCAGCAGCCTCCAGACAGGCTATGGCTACACCTTC.

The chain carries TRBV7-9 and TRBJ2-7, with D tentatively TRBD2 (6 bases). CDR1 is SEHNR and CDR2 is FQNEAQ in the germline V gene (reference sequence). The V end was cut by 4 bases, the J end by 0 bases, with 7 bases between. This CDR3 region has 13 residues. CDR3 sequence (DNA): TGTGCCAGCAGCTCCGGGAGCTCCTACGAGCAGTACTTC. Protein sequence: CASSSGSSYEQYF.

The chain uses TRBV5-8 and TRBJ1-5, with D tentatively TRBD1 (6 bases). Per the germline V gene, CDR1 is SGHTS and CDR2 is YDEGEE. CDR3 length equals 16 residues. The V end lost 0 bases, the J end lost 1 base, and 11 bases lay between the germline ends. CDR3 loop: CASSLGGGWSNQPQHF. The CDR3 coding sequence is TGTGCCAGCAGCTTGGGGGGGGGCTGGAGCAATCAGCCCCAGCATTTT.

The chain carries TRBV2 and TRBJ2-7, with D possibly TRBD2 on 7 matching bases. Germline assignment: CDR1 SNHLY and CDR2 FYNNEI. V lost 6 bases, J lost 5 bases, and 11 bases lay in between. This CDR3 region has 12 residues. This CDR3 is CASRGGGNEQYF. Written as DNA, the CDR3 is TGTGCCAGCAGAGGGGGGGGGAACGAGCAGTACTTC.

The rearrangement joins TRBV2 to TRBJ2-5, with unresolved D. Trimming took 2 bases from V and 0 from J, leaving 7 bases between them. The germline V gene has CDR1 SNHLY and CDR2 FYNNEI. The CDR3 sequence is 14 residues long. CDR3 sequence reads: CASSERMYQETQYF. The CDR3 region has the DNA TGTGCCAGCAGTGAAAGAATGTACCAAGAGACCCAGTACTTC.

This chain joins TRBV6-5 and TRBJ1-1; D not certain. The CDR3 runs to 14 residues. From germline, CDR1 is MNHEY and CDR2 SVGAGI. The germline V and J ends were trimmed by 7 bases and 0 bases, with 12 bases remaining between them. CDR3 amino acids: CASTTPRMNTEAFF. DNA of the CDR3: TGTGCCAGCACTACCCCAAGAATGAACACTGAAGCTTTCTTT.